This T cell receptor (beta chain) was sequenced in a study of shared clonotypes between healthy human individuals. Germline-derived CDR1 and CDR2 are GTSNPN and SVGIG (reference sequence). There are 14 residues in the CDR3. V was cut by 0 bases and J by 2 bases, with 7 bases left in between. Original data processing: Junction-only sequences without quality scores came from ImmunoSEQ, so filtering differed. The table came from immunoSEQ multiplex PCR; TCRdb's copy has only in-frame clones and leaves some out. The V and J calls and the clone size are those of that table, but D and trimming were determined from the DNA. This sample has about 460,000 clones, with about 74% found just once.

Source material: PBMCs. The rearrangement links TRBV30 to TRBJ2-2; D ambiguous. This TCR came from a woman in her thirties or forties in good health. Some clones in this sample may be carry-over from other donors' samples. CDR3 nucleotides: TGTGCCTGGAGTGTACTTATCAACACCGGGGAGCTGTTTTTT. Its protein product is CAWSVLINTGELFF. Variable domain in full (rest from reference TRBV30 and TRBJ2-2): SQTIHQWPATLVQPVGSPLSLECTVEGTSNPNLYWYRQAAGRGLQLLFYSVGIGQISSEVPQNLSASRPQDRQFILSSKKLLLSDSGFYLCAWSVLINTGELFFGEGSRLTVL.